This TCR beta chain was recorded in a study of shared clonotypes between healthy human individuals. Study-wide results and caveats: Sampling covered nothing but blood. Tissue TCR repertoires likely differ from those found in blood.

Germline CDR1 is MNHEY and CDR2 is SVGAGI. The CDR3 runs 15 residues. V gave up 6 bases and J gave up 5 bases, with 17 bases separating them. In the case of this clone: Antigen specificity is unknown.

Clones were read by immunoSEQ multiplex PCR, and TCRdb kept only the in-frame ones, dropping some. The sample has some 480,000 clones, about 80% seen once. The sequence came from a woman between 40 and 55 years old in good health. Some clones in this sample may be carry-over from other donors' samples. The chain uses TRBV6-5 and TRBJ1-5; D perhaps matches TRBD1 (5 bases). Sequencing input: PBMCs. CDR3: CASSPGGGDDQPQHF. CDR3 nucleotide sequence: TGTGCCAGCAGCCCGGGTGGAGGGGACGATCAGCCCCAGCATTTT.